Listed below are T cell receptor beta chains from one sample, sequenced in a study of neurological immune-mediated disorders. Via MiXCR, TCRdb re-called the 5' RACE reads, giving one row per CDR3 protein. The sample records roughly 80,000 distinct CDR3 sequences, over 4.5% being singletons. The source material was PBMCs. These TCRs come from a woman aged 60-70 years with multiple sclerosis. CDR3s include the opening cysteine and the closing phenylalanine or tryptophan. The D gene is left open where the match is weak. Part of the rows lack a size; the others show once, few, many or a class for expanded clones.

clone_size j_call v_call d_call cdr3_aa cdr3_nt
many TRBJ1-5 TRBV15 . CATSRDSAARAGPQHF TGTGCCACCAGCAGAGATTCTGCGGCCCGGGCGGGGCCCCAGCATTTT
many TRBJ2-7 TRBV7-6 TRBD2 CASSPQRGYEQYF TGTGCCAGCAGCCCCCAGCGGGGGTACGAGCAGTACTTC
many TRBJ2-7 TRBV7-2 . CASSIGSGLSSYEQYF TGTGCCAGCAGCATCGGGAGCGGACTTAGCTCCTACGAGCAGTACTTC
. TRBJ2-7 TRBV12-3/TRBV12-4 . CASSLSEGPYEQYF TGTGCCAGCAGTTTATCCGAAGGCCCCTACGAGCAGTACTTC
many TRBJ2-3 TRBV20-1 TRBD1 CSARVPRDSHTQYF TGCAGTGCTAGAGTCCCCCGGGACAGTCATACGCAGTATTTT
. TRBJ1-2 TRBV3-1 . CASSLTQGAGYTF TGTGCCAGCAGCCTAACTCAGGGAGCGGGCTACACCTTC
many TRBJ2-7 TRBV5-5 . CASSLRDPRLYEQYF TGTGCCAGCAGCCTGCGGGATCCCCGGCTCTACGAGCAGTACTTC
few TRBJ2-3 TRBV20-1 TRBD2 CSARSLAGGSTDTQYF TGCAGTGCTAGGTCGTTAGCGGGGGGGAGCACAGATACGCAGTATTTT
many TRBJ2-5 TRBV20-1 TRBD2 CSATQGLGSPETQYF TGCAGTGCTACCCAAGGACTAGGATCACCAGAGACCCAGTACTTC
many TRBJ2-7 TRBV5-1 . CASSLDAGSTYEQYF TGCGCCAGCAGCTTGGATGCAGGGAGCACCTACGAGCAGTACTTC
few TRBJ2-7 TRBV18 . CASSSGQTLYEQYF TGTGCCAGCTCATCCGGACAGACCCTCTACGAGCAGTACTTC
many TRBJ2-7 TRBV5-1 TRBD1 CAPWTGRSYEQYF TGCGCCCCGTGGACAGGGCGGTCCTACGAGCAGTACTTC
many TRBJ1-2 TRBV2 . CASTLDSYGYTF TGTGCCAGCACTTTAGACAGCTATGGCTACACCTTC
many TRBJ2-1 TRBV20-1 . CSADLPLGGLGNEQFF TGCAGTGCGGACCTGCCCCTGGGGGGCCTGGGCAATGAGCAGTTCTTC
many TRBJ2-7 TRBV5-1 . CASSFPASYEQYF TGCGCCAGCAGCTTCCCTGCATCCTACGAGCAGTACTTC
many TRBJ1-5 TRBV5-1 . CASSLGAGTHQPQHF TGCGCCAGCAGCTTGGGAGCAGGGACGCATCAGCCCCAGCATTTT
many TRBJ2-1 TRBV7-6 TRBD1 CASSSAQGYNEQFF TGTGCCAGCAGCTCGGCACAGGGGTACAATGAGCAGTTCTTC
many TRBJ2-2 TRBV6-1 TRBD2 CASSPLAGNTGELFF TGTGCCAGCAGCCCCTTAGCGGGGAACACCGGGGAGCTGTTTTTT
few TRBJ2-2 TRBV7-6 TRBD2 CASSLRGGAGELFF TGTGCCAGCAGCTTACGGGGGGGTGCCGGGGAGCTGTTTTTT
many TRBJ2-3 TRBV20-1 TRBD2 CSASPFLAGGTDTQYF TGCAGTGCTAGCCCATTCCTAGCGGGGGGCACAGATACGCAGTATTTT
many TRBJ2-4 TRBV3-1 TRBD1 CASSRRDSKNIQYF TGTGCCAGCAGCCGCCGGGACAGCAAAAACATTCAGTACTTC
many TRBJ1-1 TRBV5-1 . CASSLGGLTEAFF TGCGCCAGCAGCTTGGGAGGGCTTACTGAAGCTTTCTTT
many TRBJ1-1 TRBV12-3/TRBV12-4 . CASSETGWGSNTEAFF TGTGCCAGCAGTGAAACAGGGTGGGGTTCGAACACTGAAGCTTTCTTT
many TRBJ1-5 TRBV7-6 . CASSLGGLPQHF TGTGCCAGCAGCTTAGGGGGTTTGCCCCAGCATTTT
many TRBJ1-4 TRBV5-1 TRBD1 CASSPTGRGEKLFF TGCGCCAGCAGCCCGACAGGGCGCGGGGAAAAACTGTTTTTT